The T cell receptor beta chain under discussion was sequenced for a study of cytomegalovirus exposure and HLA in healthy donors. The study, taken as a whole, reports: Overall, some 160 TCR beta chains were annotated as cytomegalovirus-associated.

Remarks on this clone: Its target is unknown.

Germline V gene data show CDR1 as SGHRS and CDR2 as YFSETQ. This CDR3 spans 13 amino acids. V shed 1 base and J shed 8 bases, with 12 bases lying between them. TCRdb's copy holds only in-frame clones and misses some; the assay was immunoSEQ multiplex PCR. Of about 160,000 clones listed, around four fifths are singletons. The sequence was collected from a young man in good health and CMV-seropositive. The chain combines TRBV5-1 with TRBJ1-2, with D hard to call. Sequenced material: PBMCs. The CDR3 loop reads CASSLSSLLGYTF. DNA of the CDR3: TGCGCCAGCAGCTTGTCTTCCCTTTTGGGCTACACCTTC.